These 18 T cell receptor beta chains originate from one sample sequenced in a study of cytomegalovirus exposure and HLA in healthy donors. Some clones are missing from TCRdb's copy, which holds only in-frame ones; the method was immunoSEQ multiplex PCR. This table holds 45,000 to 60,000 clones, over 85% found once. Sequenced: PBMCs. The receptors originated from a woman aged 18-29 years in good health and CMV-seronegative.

The genes are TRBV27 and TRBJ2-1; 8 bases agree with TRBD2. CDR1 is MNHEY, CDR2 SMNVEV, per germline (reference sequence). The CDR3 is made up of 16 amino acids. V gave up 6 bases and J gave up 4 bases; unmatched junction bases: 11. In DNA, the CDR3 is TGTGCCAGCAGGAGGGGGGCAGCGGGGGCATACAATGAGCAGTTCTTC. Protein: CASRRGAAGAYNEQFF.

The V call is TRBV21-1, the J call TRBJ1-5; the table assigns TRBD1, which was not confirmed against the DNA. TRBV21-1 is described as a pseudogene. The CDR3 contains 17 residues. CDR3 DNA sequence: TGTGCCAGCAGCAGCGAATTCCGGGACAGCAGCAATCAGCCCCAGCATTTT. Translating it yields CASSSEFRDSSNQPQHF.

This rearrangement joins TRBV5-4 to TRBJ2-7, with 9 positions matching TRBD1. Germline trimming cut 4 bases from V and 5 bases from J; bases unmatched to any gene: 7. The CDR3 sequence is 14 residues long. Germline-derived CDR1 and CDR2 are SGHNT and YYREEE (reference sequence). The CDR3 protein is CASSRTGDWNEQYV. The DNA of the CDR3 is TGTGCCAGCAGCCGGACAGGGGATTGGAACGAGCAGTACGTC.

CDR3 sequence reads: CASSQVGGNTEAFF. CDR3 DNA: TGTGCCAGCAGCCAAGTAGGCGGGAACACTGAAGCTTTCTTT. This chain connects TRBV14 to TRBJ1-1; D call uncertain. CDR3 length: 14 residues. Germline CDR1 reads SGHDN; CDR2 reads FVKESK. Between the trimmed V and J ends, which lost 1 base and 1 base, there was a span of 7 bases.

This clone was seen just once. The chain links TRBV5-6 to TRBJ1-2, with TRBD1 matching over 8 bases. In germline, CDR1 is SGHDT, CDR2 YYEEEE. The J segment lost 3 bases and the V segment lost 6 bases, leaving 10 bases of the junction unmatched. This CDR3 has 15 residues. The CDR3 here is CASISADREDYGYTF. DNA of the CDR3: TGTGCCAGCATTTCTGCGGACAGGGAAGACTATGGCTACACCTTC.

The rearrangement links TRBV10-1 to TRBJ2-1, with TRBD2 as a possible D gene (6 bases). Per the germline V gene, CDR1 is WNHNN and CDR2 is SYGVQD (reference sequence). Trimming removed 5 bases from V and 7 bases from J, with 18 bases in between. The CDR3 contains 15 residues. The CDR3: CASSLEGPGLNEQFF. In DNA form, the CDR3 reads TGCGCCAGCAGTTTGGAGGGTCCAGGGCTGAATGAGCAGTTCTTC.

The chain links TRBV18 to TRBJ2-4, with D perhaps TRBD2 (5 bases). CDR3 length: 12 residues. Germline V gene sequence: CDR1 KGHSH, CDR2 LQKENI. The V gene lost 8 bases and the J gene lost 6 bases, with 11 bases spanning the gap. The chain's CDR3 is CASRTSGNIQYF. CDR3 in DNA: TGTGCCAGCCGGACTTCCGGAAACATTCAGTACTTC.

V and J are TRBV5-1 and TRBJ2-3, with TRBD2 identical over 13 bases. CDR1 is SGHRS, CDR2 YFSETQ, per germline. This CDR3 has 18 residues. Trimming cost V 4 bases and J 6 bases; bases outside gene matches: 14. The CDR3 loop reads CASSPTPPGTSGTDTQYF. CDR3 DNA sequence: TGCGCCAGCAGCCCAACTCCTCCCGGGACTAGCGGGACCGATACGCAGTATTTT. Based on the CDR3 plus reference TRBV5-1 and TRBJ2-3, the full variable domain is KAGVTQTPRYLIKTRGQQVTLSCSPISGHRSVSWYQQTPGQGLQFLFEYFSETQRNKGNFPGRFSGRQFSNSRSEMNVSTLELGDSALYLCASSPTPPGTSGTDTQYFGPGTRLTVL.

J is TRBJ1-2 and V is TRBV6-4; 8 nucleotides agree with TRBD1. Germline V CDR1 and CDR2: MRHNA, SNTAGT. Germline trimming cut 4 bases from V and 10 bases from J; bases unmatched to any gene: 11. The CDR3 is 14 residues long. The CDR3 loop is CASSASGTGGYYTF. For the CDR3, the DNA is TGTGCCAGCAGTGCCTCCGGGACAGGCGGATACTACACCTTC.

The rearrangement links TRBV11-2 to TRBJ2-2; no definite D call. V lost 1 base and J 1 base, leaving 7 bases between the germline ends. Germline-derived CDR1 and CDR2 are SGHAT and FQNNGV. The CDR3 runs to 15 residues. CDR3 region: CASSLGARNTGELFF. CDR3 DNA sequence: TGTGCCAGCAGCTTAGGGGCCCGGAACACCGGGGAGCTGTTTTTT.

The chain is built from TRBV1 and TRBJ2-1; no check of the table's D call, TRBD2, against the DNA was made. TRBV1 is termed a pseudogene. This CDR3 contains 17 residues. The CDR3 sequence: CTSSQELGGESYNEQFF. The CDR3 DNA reads as TGCACCAGCAGCCAAGAGCTTGGCGGGGAGTCCTACAATGAGCAGTTCTTC.

The rearrangement links TRBV9 to TRBJ2-5; D gene uncertain. Trimming left V 0 bases short and J 5 bases short, with 11 bases between. This CDR3 spans 14 amino acids. CDR1 and CDR2 from the germline V gene are SGDLS and YYNGEE. CDR3 sequence: CASSVASMRETQYF. The DNA of the CDR3 is TGTGCCAGCAGCGTAGCGTCGATGCGGGAGACCCAGTACTTC.

This clone appeared a single time. The V gene is TRBV12-5, the J gene TRBJ1-1; 10 bases align to TRBD1. Germline-derived CDR1 and CDR2 are LGHNT and FRNRAP. The length of the CDR3 is 15 residues. The J segment lost 11 bases and the V segment lost 1 base, leaving 10 bases of the junction unmatched. In DNA form, the CDR3 reads TGTGCTAGTGGTTTGGATAAGGACAGGGGGTATTCCGCTTTCTTT. As protein: CASGLDKDRGYSAFF. Based on the CDR3 plus reference TRBV12-5 and TRBJ1-1, the full variable domain is DARVTQTPRHKVTEMGQEVTMRCQPILGHNTVFWYRQTMMQGLELLAYFRNRAPLDDSGMPKDRFSAEMPDATLATLKIQPSEPRDSAVYFCASGLDKDRGYSAFFGQGTRLTVV.

The gene calls are TRBV5-1 and TRBJ2-3; TRBD2 is a possible D gene (6 bases). CDR1 is SGHRS, CDR2 YFSETQ, per germline. Trimming took 2 bases from V and 0 from J, leaving 10 bases between them. This CDR3 spans 15 amino acids. CDR3 coding DNA: TGCGCCAGCAGCTTCGAGGGGACTAGCACAGATACGCAGTATTTT. This translates into CASSFEGTSTDTQYF.

The genes are TRBV6-1 and TRBJ1-6; perhaps TRBD1 as D (6 bases). This CDR3 is 15 amino acids long. Germline-derived CDR1 and CDR2 are MNHNS and SASEGT. The V end lost 10 bases, the J end lost 6 bases, and 19 bases lay between the germline ends. Here the CDR3 reads CATTLRTDINSPLHF. CDR3 nucleotide sequence: TGTGCCACAACTTTACGGACAGACATTAATTCACCCCTCCACTTT.

This chain uses TRBV6-4 with TRBJ1-6; possible D gene TRBD1, 6 bases. The CDR3 runs 13 residues. Germline-derived CDR1 and CDR2 are MRHNA and SNTAGT. Trimming shortened V by 8 bases and J by 8 bases, and 13 bases separated the two germline ends. This chain's CDR3 is CASRPAGDSPLHF. The CDR3 bases are TGTGCCAGCCGGCCGGCAGGGGATTCACCCCTCCACTTT.

The rearrangement uses TRBV5-4 and TRBJ2-7; D is undetermined. The germline V and J ends were trimmed by 5 bases and 7 bases, with 19 bases remaining between them. Germline V gives CDR1 SGHNT, CDR2 YYREEE (reference sequence). This CDR3 region has 14 residues. In DNA, the CDR3 is TGTGCCAGCAGGAACGAAGTTGGTGCGGTTGAGCAGTACGTC. Amino acid sequence: CASRNEVGAVEQYV.

The chain has TRBV5-1 and TRBJ2-2, with 8 nucleotides matching TRBD2. J lost 4 bases, V lost 4 bases, and 6 bases had no gene match. Per the germline V gene, CDR1 is SGHRS and CDR2 is YFSETQ. CDR3 length: 15 amino acids. As DNA, the CDR3 is TGCGCCAGCAGCCCCAGCGGGAGTAGCACCGGGGAGCTGTTTTTT. Residues: CASSPSGSSTGELFF.